These 18 T cell receptor beta chains were sequenced from one sample in a study of cytomegalovirus exposure and HLA in healthy donors. Using immunoSEQ multiplex PCR, the repertoire was profiled, and TCRdb retains in-frame clones only, with some absent. The repertoire holds tens of thousands of clones, roughly 89% seen once, with roughly 3.8% in the top ten. Sequencing was done on a sample of PBMCs. Source of these receptors: a woman in her late teens or twenties in good health and CMV-seropositive.

This clone is a singleton in its sample. The chain links TRBV9 to TRBJ1-1, with TRBD1 matching 9 bases. This CDR3 contains 18 residues. Looked up from germline, CDR1 is SGDLS and CDR2 is YYNGEE. V shed 3 bases, J shed 0 bases, and the junction held 12 bases outside the gene matches. CDR3 DNA: TGTGCCAGCAGCGCAGATATTACAGGGGGCACGGTGAACACTGAAGCTTTCTTT. Its protein product is CASSADITGGTVNTEAFF.

The chain employs TRBV6-1 and TRBJ1-1, with D possibly being TRBD1 (6 bases). CDR1 is MNHNS and CDR2 is SASEGT in the germline V gene. V dropped 4 bases and J dropped 1 base, with 7 bases sitting between them. The CDR3 has 13 residues. The chain's CDR3 is CASSARGNTEAFF. The CDR3 region has the DNA TGTGCCAGCAGTGCCAGGGGGAACACTGAAGCTTTCTTT.

The genes are TRBV6-1 and TRBJ1-2; no reliable D call. Looked up from germline, CDR1 is MNHNS and CDR2 is SASEGT. CDR3 length: 12 amino acids. V gave up 6 bases and J gave up 8 bases, with 13 bases separating them. The CDR3 DNA reads as TGTGCCAGCAGAGATCACCCCTACGGCTACACCTTC. Translation: CASRDHPYGYTF.

V gene TRBV6-1 combines with J gene TRBJ2-5; D is uncertain. CDR1 and CDR2 (germline): MNHNS, SASEGT. V lost 2 bases to trimming and J lost 1 base, with 17 bases between them. The CDR3 runs to 17 residues. In DNA, the CDR3 is TGTGCCAGCAGTGAACTGTCCCCAGGTGGATTCCAAGAGACCCAGTACTTC. Amino acids: CASSELSPGGFQETQYF.

The chain's CDR3 is CASSTDSSTDTQYF. CDR3 coding DNA: TGTGCCAGCAGTACTGACAGTAGCACAGATACGCAGTATTTT. The V call is TRBV9, the J call TRBJ2-3; D is possibly TRBD1 (5 bases). The ends were cut back, 5 bases at V and 0 bases at J, with 10 bases in the middle. The CDR3 is made up of 14 amino acids. Germline-derived CDR1 and CDR2 are SGDLS and YYNGEE.

The J gene is TRBJ2-1, the V gene TRBV2; a possible D gene is TRBD1 (5 bases). From germline, CDR1 is SNHLY and CDR2 FYNNEI. This CDR3 is 19 amino acids long. The V gene lost 4 bases and the J gene lost 2 bases, with 24 bases spanning the gap. CDR3 region: CASSVFSSQGVGAYNEQFF. CDR3 sequence (DNA): TGTGCCAGCAGTGTATTTTCTTCCCAAGGGGTAGGGGCCTACAATGAGCAGTTCTTC.

The V call is TRBV28, the J call TRBJ2-3; perhaps TRBD2 as D (5 bases). Trimming removed 6 bases at V and 0 bases at J, with 10 bases between. The V gene's germline CDR1 is MDHEN and CDR2 SYDVKM. The CDR3 runs 14 residues. The chain's CDR3 is CASSSRESTDTQYF. The CDR3 DNA is TGTGCCAGCAGCTCAAGGGAGAGCACAGATACGCAGTATTTT. The whole variable domain, remainder taken from reference TRBV28 and TRBJ2-3, is DVKVTQSSRYLVKRTGEKVFLECVQDMDHENMFWYRQDPGLGLRLIYFSYDVKMKEKGDIPEGYSVSREKKERFSLILESASTNQTSMYLCASSSRESTDTQYFGPGTRLTVL.

V gene TRBV2 combines with J gene TRBJ1-1; 7 bases are shared with TRBD1. V lost 4 bases to trimming and J lost 1 base; unmatched junction nucleotides: 9. This CDR3 region has 16 residues. Germline CDR1 and CDR2: SNHLY and FYNNEI. The CDR3 is CASSARAQGRNTEAFF. CDR3 sequence (DNA): TGTGCCAGCAGTGCGAGAGCACAGGGGCGGAACACTGAAGCTTTCTTT.

The chain is built from TRBV7-8 and TRBJ2-3, with TRBD2 matching 10 bases. Trimming removed 2 bases from V and 2 bases from J; junction bases left unmatched: 7. This CDR3 has 17 residues. Per the germline V gene, CDR1 is SGHVS and CDR2 is FQNEAQ. The CDR3 DNA reads TGTGCCAGCAGCTTAAGGGGACTAGCGAGGCCCACAGATACGCAGTATTTT. This encodes CASSLRGLARPTDTQYF.

The chain links TRBV5-1 to TRBJ2-2; 8 bases line up with TRBD2. This CDR3 is 16 amino acids long. CDR1 SGHRS and CDR2 YFSETQ come from the germline V gene. V was clipped by 4 bases and J by 5 bases; unmatched bases: 10. The CDR3 region has the DNA TGCGCCAGCAGCCCAGTGGCGGGGGGCCCTACCGGGGAGCTGTTTTTT. Translation: CASSPVAGGPTGELFF.

The chain is built from TRBV19 and TRBJ1-1, with TRBD1 identical over 7 bases. Germline V gene sequence: CDR1 LNHDA, CDR2 SQIVND (reference sequence). There are 13 residues in the CDR3. J lost 5 bases, V lost 4 bases, and 4 bases had no gene match. The CDR3 nucleotides are TGTGCCAGTAGTAGACAGGGTGTGACTGAAGCTTTCTTT. Its protein is CASSRQGVTEAFF. Based on the CDR3 plus reference TRBV19 and TRBJ1-1, the full variable domain is DGGITQSPKYLFRKEGQNVTLSCEQNLNHDAMYWYRQDPGQGLRLIYYSQIVNDFQKGDIAEGYSVSREKKESFPLTVTSAQKNPTAFYLCASSRQGVTEAFFGQGTRLTVV.

This sequence joins TRBV5-1 and TRBJ1-1; 8 bases agree with TRBD1. Germline-derived CDR1 and CDR2 are SGHRS and YFSETQ. V shed 2 bases, J shed 1 base, and the junction held 1 base outside the gene matches. This CDR3 contains 14 residues. In DNA form, the CDR3 reads TGCGCCAGCAGCTTCACAGGGGGGAACACTGAAGCTTTCTTT. Protein product: CASSFTGGNTEAFF.

This clone was recorded only once. The V gene is TRBV11-2, the J gene TRBJ1-2, with 9 bases that match TRBD1. Germline loops: CDR1 SGHAT, CDR2 FQNNGV. The junction had 13 bases not matched to a gene; V was cut back by 6 bases and J by 8 bases. The CDR3 extends over 15 amino acids. The CDR3 DNA follows: TGTGCCAGCAGGAAGGCCGGGACAGGGAGTCCGGGCTACACCTTC. Its protein product is CASRKAGTGSPGYTF.

The chain employs TRBV9 and TRBJ2-7, with TRBD1 matching over 9 bases. The trim removed 1 base at V and 5 bases at J, leaving 10 bases unmatched. Germline CDR1 SGDLS, CDR2 YYNGEE. This CDR3 region has 16 residues. CDR3 protein: CASSVSVGTGSHEQYF. The CDR3 DNA is TGTGCCAGCAGCGTAAGCGTCGGGACAGGGTCCCACGAGCAGTACTTC.

This chain connects TRBV2 to TRBJ2-1; no definite D call. This CDR3 has 17 amino acids. Germline V lookup: CDR1 SNHLY, CDR2 FYNNEI. Trimming left V 0 bases short and J 4 bases short, with 16 bases between. CDR3 sequence: CASSEAYYPNSYNEQFF. CDR3 in DNA: TGTGCCAGCAGTGAAGCGTACTACCCAAACTCTTACAATGAGCAGTTCTTC.

The gene calls are TRBV7-2 and TRBJ2-2; D not resolved. The CDR3 covers 13 residues. Germline values: CDR1 SGHTA, CDR2 FQGNSA. The V and J ends lost 0 bases and 6 bases respectively, with 5 bases between them. The CDR3, as DNA: TGTGCCAGCAGCTTAGCCCTCGCCGGGGAGCTGTTTTTT. Translated: CASSLALAGELFF.

The rearrangement joins TRBV6-6 to TRBJ2-1; unclear D gene. V was trimmed by 4 bases and J by 7 bases, leaving 2 bases between them. There are 10 residues in the CDR3. In germline, CDR1 is MNHNY, CDR2 SVGAGI (reference sequence). CDR3 sequence: CASSSNEQFF. Written as DNA, the CDR3 is TGTGCCAGCAGTTCGAATGAGCAGTTCTTC.

This clone was seen a few times. The chain uses TRBV5-6 and TRBJ2-3, with TRBD2 matching over 7 bases. J lost 8 bases, V lost 2 bases, and 2 bases had no gene match. Germline V lookup: CDR1 SGHDT, CDR2 YYEEEE. The CDR3 sequence is 12 residues long. The CDR3 bases are TGTGCCAGCAGCTTAAAGCGGGGTACGCAGTATTTT. Amino acid sequence: CASSLKRGTQYF.